Listed here are 22 T cell receptor beta chains from one sample, sequenced in a study of T cells after yellow fever vaccination. TCRdb ran MiXCR on the 5' RACE reads and lists one entry per CDR3 protein. Here the sample spans around 330,000 distinct CDR3 sequences, 3.6% being singletons. Sequences were derived from PBMCs, sampled on the day of the yellow fever booster vaccination. The source is a young man who received the YFV17D yellow fever vaccine.

The table lists this clonotype with a few counts. The V gene is TRBV27, the J gene TRBJ2-7; D may correspond to TRBD1 or TRBD2 (6 bases each). The V gene lost 5 bases and the J gene lost 6 bases, with 14 bases spanning the gap. Germline V gene data show CDR1 as MNHEY and CDR2 as SMNVEV (reference sequence). The CDR3 length is 13 residues. The CDR3 region is CASSRGEGGEQYV. Here the CDR3 DNA reads TGTGCCAGCAGTCGAGGTGAGGGGGGCGAGCAGTACGTC.

This clonotype occurred many times. V gene TRBV4-2 combines with J gene TRBJ2-7; D unresolved. Germline V gene data show CDR1 as LGHNA and CDR2 as YNFKEQ. The CDR3 length is 15 residues. V gave up 0 bases and J gave up 0 bases, with 9 bases separating them. The CDR3 reads CASSQDDAGSYEQYF. CDR3 coding DNA: TGTGCCAGCAGCCAAGATGACGCAGGCTCCTACGAGCAGTACTTC.

The chain combines TRBV6-1 with TRBJ1-5, with TRBD1 matching over 10 bases. The CDR3 runs 17 residues. V shed 9 bases, J shed 5 bases, and the junction held 16 bases outside the gene matches. The germline CDR1 and CDR2 sequences are MNHNS and SASEGT. The CDR3 DNA is TGTGCCAGGACCGGGGCAGTAGTAGGACAGGGGGATCAGCCCCAGCATTTT. This codes for CARTGAVVGQGDQPQHF.

This clonotype was counted many times. The genes are TRBV6-2 or TRBV6-3 and TRBJ2-1; 8 bases align to TRBD1. CDR1 MNHEY and CDR2 SVGEGT come from the germline V gene. V was clipped by 6 bases and J by 7 bases; unmatched bases: 5. This CDR3 comprises 13 residues. CDR3 in amino acids: CASRRDRYNEQFF. The CDR3 DNA follows: TGTGCCAGCAGACGGGACAGGTATAATGAGCAGTTCTTC.

J is TRBJ2-1 and V is TRBV5-1; no definite D call. CDR3 size: 16 residues. CDR1 and CDR2 (germline): SGHRS, YFSETQ. Trimming stripped 2 bases from V and 4 bases from J, with 16 bases between. CDR3 in amino acids: CASSLTGSPWYNEQFF. The CDR3 nucleotides read TGCGCCAGCAGCTTAACGGGTTCCCCGTGGTACAATGAGCAGTTCTTC.

This clonotype was counted many times. The V and J genes are TRBV9 and TRBJ1-1; TRBD1 is a possible D gene (5 bases). V lost 2 bases and J 1 base, leaving 9 bases between the germline ends. CDR3 size: 14 residues. In germline, CDR1 is SGDLS, CDR2 YYNGEE. The DNA of the CDR3 is TGTGCCAGCAGCGTTACAGGCGCGAACACTGAAGCTTTCTTT. Its translation: CASSVTGANTEAFF.

The chain couples TRBV12-3 or TRBV12-4 to TRBJ2-1; 11 positions match TRBD2. With V trimmed by 3 bases and J by 13 bases, 5 bases remained unmatched. The CDR3 sequence is 13 residues long. CDR3 coding DNA: TGTGCCAGCAGTTTGGGTCTAGCGGGGGGACAGTTCTTC. Protein sequence: CASSLGLAGGQFF.

This clonotype was observed many times. This chain connects TRBV9 to TRBJ1-2, with D perhaps TRBD1 (5 bases). This CDR3 is built from 14 residues. V was trimmed by 0 bases and J by 7 bases, leaving 13 bases between them. Per germline, CDR1 SGDLS and CDR2 YYNGEE. The CDR3 DNA sequence: TGTGCCAGCAGCGTAGCGGGGCAATCTAGTGGCTACACCTTC. Translation: CASSVAGQSSGYTF.

This clonotype was counted many times. J is TRBJ2-5 and V is TRBV27; possible D gene TRBD2, 6 bases. Germline-derived CDR1 and CDR2 are MNHEY and SMNVEV (reference sequence). The CDR3 runs to 15 residues. V lost 8 bases to trimming and J lost 2 bases, with 18 bases between them. In DNA, the CDR3 is TGTGCCAGCGCCTCACTAGGAGCGGGTCAAGAGACCCAGTACTTC. This sequence encodes CASASLGAGQETQYF.

This clonotype was recorded many times. This sequence joins TRBV9 and TRBJ1-1; 7 bases are shared with TRBD1. Germline V lookup: CDR1 SGDLS, CDR2 YYNGEE. CDR3 length: 15 residues. J gave up 6 bases and V 3 bases, and 11 bases lay outside the gene matches. The CDR3 protein is CASSGGDSPASEAFF. The CDR3 nucleotides read TGTGCCAGCAGCGGCGGGGACAGTCCGGCTTCTGAAGCTTTCTTT. The whole variable domain, remainder taken from reference TRBV9 and TRBJ1-1, is DSGVTQTPKHLITATGQRVTLRCSPRSGDLSVYWYQQSLDQGLQFLIQYYNGEERAKGNILERFSAQQFPDLHSELNLSSLELGDSALYFCASSGGDSPASEAFFGQGTRLTVV.

This clonotype was counted at least ten times. The rearrangement links TRBV25-1 to TRBJ1-5; the match to TRBD1 covers 7 bases. The CDR3 is 14 amino acids. With V trimmed by 6 bases and J by 1 base, 3 bases remained unmatched. Germline assignment: CDR1 MGHDK and CDR2 SYGVNS. DNA of the CDR3: TGTGCCAGCAGCGCAGGGGGAAGCAATCAGCCCCAGCATTTT. Protein sequence: CASSAGGSNQPQHF.

Turning to this clonotype: A read error may be the cause here, since a much bigger clone is one base away. The chain links TRBV7-2 to TRBJ2-1; 12 positions agree with TRBD2. This CDR3 spans 14 amino acids. Germline assignment: CDR1 SGHTA and CDR2 FQGNSA. The CDR3 is CASRRTSGDNEEFF. CDR3 DNA sequence: TGTGCCAGCAGAAGGACTAGCGGGGACAATGAGGAGTTCTTC.

This clonotype was detected ten times or more. The chain is built from TRBV15 and TRBJ1-2, with 11 bases fitting TRBD1. The CDR3 spans 15 residues. Losses at the gene ends were 3 bases for V and 4 bases for J; bases not matched to a gene: 4. From germline, CDR1 is LNHNV and CDR2 YYDKDF (reference sequence). CDR3 loop: CATSRDRGLAYGYTF. The DNA for the CDR3 is TGTGCCACCAGCAGGGACAGGGGGCTCGCCTATGGCTACACCTTC.

This clonotype was seen at least ten times. The J gene is TRBJ2-2, the V gene TRBV12-3 or TRBV12-4, with D possibly matching TRBD2 (6 bases). This CDR3 comprises 15 residues. V was pared by 3 bases and J by 5 bases, with 13 bases between. CDR3 nucleotide sequence: TGTGCCAGCAGTTTCCGGCGGGGTTATACCGGGGAGCTGTTTTTT. Translated: CASSFRRGYTGELFF.

In its sample, this clonotype was seen many times. The V and J genes are TRBV5-1 and TRBJ2-1; TRBD1 matches at 11 bases. V shed 4 bases, J shed 7 bases, and the junction held 7 bases outside the gene matches. Germline CDR1 SGHRS, CDR2 YFSETQ. This CDR3 is 15 amino acids long. In DNA form, the CDR3 reads TGCGCCAGCAGCCCTGCCGGGACAGGGGGGAATGAGCAGTTCTTC. Protein product: CASSPAGTGGNEQFF.

This clonotype has more than one count but fewer than ten. This sequence joins TRBV10-3 and TRBJ2-5, with 9 bases aligning to TRBD1. The length of the CDR3 is 13 residues. The germline V gene encodes CDR1 ENHRY and CDR2 SYGVKD. Trimming at V came to 6 bases and at J to 5 bases, leaving 4 bases not matched to a gene. CDR3 sequence reads: CAIRQGAVETQYF. CDR3 nucleotide sequence: TGTGCCATCAGACAGGGGGCTGTGGAGACCCAGTACTTC.

This clonotype showed up just a few times. CDR3 nucleotides: TGTGCCACCAGTGATGGGTTTAATTCACCCCTCCACTTT. It encodes CATSDGFNSPLHF. J is TRBJ1-6 and V is TRBV24-1; D is unresolved. Germline loops: CDR1 KGHDR, CDR2 SFDVKD. Trimming stripped 3 bases from V and 6 bases from J, with 5 bases between. This CDR3 spans 13 amino acids.

This clonotype was seen more than once but under ten times. This chain links TRBV3-1 with TRBJ1-1; D not resolved. Trimming pared 3 bases from V and 6 bases from J, leaving 14 bases between. CDR3 length equals 14 residues. CDR1 and CDR2 from the germline V gene are LGHDT and YNNKEL (reference sequence). The CDR3 nucleotides read TGTGCCAGCAGCCATCGGAAAGTTGGCGCTGAAGCTTTCTTT. It yields the protein CASSHRKVGAEAFF. The entire variable domain, with the rest obtained from reference TRBV3-1 and TRBJ1-1, is as follows: DTAVSQTPKYLVTQMGNDKSIKCEQNLGHDTMYWYKQDSKKFLKIMFSYNNKELIINETVPNRFSPKSPDKAHLNLHINSLELGDSAVYFCASSHRKVGAEAFFGQGTRLTVV.

This clonotype has at least ten counts. The chain joins TRBV5-5 to TRBJ1-2, with 11 bases matching TRBD1. In germline, CDR1 is SGHKS, CDR2 YYEKEE (reference sequence). Germline trimming cut 4 bases from V and 11 bases from J; bases unmatched to any gene: 10. This CDR3 has 14 amino acids. The CDR3 region is CASSPSSDRGPYTF. Here the CDR3 DNA reads TGTGCCAGCAGCCCCTCCTCGGACAGGGGGCCGTACACCTTC.

This clonotype came up many times. V usage is TRBV7-8 and J usage is TRBJ2-1; D may correspond to TRBD1 or TRBD2 (6 bases each). Trimming took off 2 bases at V and 4 bases at J, with 18 bases between the two ends. Germline V CDR1 and CDR2: SGHVS, FQNEAQ. The CDR3 sequence is 17 residues long. The CDR3 nucleotides read TGTGCCAGCAGCTTACAGTTCTCGGGGGCCTCTTACAATGAGCAGTTCTTC. It encodes CASSLQFSGASYNEQFF.

V gene TRBV7-2 combines with J gene TRBJ2-3; 9 bases match TRBD2. Germline CDR1 SGHTA, CDR2 FQGNSA. The CDR3 runs 18 residues. The J segment lost 3 bases and the V segment lost 6 bases, leaving 16 bases of the junction unmatched. CDR3 bases: TGTGCCAGCAGACCAAGAATATCCGGGACTAGCTTTACAGATACGCAGTATTTT. Translating gives CASRPRISGTSFTDTQYF. The complete variable domain, with remaining parts taken from reference TRBV7-2 and TRBJ2-3, reads GAGVSQSPSNKVTEKGKDVELRCDPISGHTALYWYRQSLGQGLEFLIYFQGNSAPDKSGLPSDRFSAERTGGSVSTLTIQRTQQEDSAVYLCASRPRISGTSFTDTQYFGPGTRLTVL.

This clonotype was observed at least ten times. The rearrangement uses TRBV29-1 and TRBJ1-5, with TRBD1 matching 9 bases. V lost 7 bases, J lost 6 bases, and 7 bases stayed unmatched. The CDR3 sequence is 13 residues long. From germline, CDR1 is SQVTM and CDR2 ANQGSEA. In nucleotides, the CDR3 is TGCAGCGCCTGGGACAGGGTAGGTCAGCCCCAGCATTTT. Encoded protein: CSAWDRVGQPQHF.